This T cell receptor beta chain is drawn from a study of T cells in Graves' hyperthyroidism and ophthalmopathy. A note on this clonotype: An end of the junction does not agree with germline; a read error may underlie this.

Based on clinical symptoms, serum thyroxine and TRAb, thyroid ultrasound and orbital computed tomography, diagnoses were reached. Amplification targeted TCR beta CDR3 regions from RNA transcripts. HTBI primers were employed in a first-round RT-PCR of the TCR CDR3. MiXCR, run by TCRdb on the multiplex PCR reads, gives a single entry per CDR3 protein. Of around 280,000 distinct CDR3 sequences listed, 10% to 15% are singletons. The sequence derives from a woman in her thirties with Graves' hyperthyroidism that later progressed to Graves' ophthalmopathy. Input material: blood.

The CDR3 DNA reads TGCAGTGCTGGAGATATCGGCTCCTACGAGCAGTACTTC. Its translation is CSAGDIGSYEQYF. This chain uses TRBV20-1 with TRBJ2-7; D ambiguous. Germline V gives CDR1 DFQATT, CDR2 SNEGSKA (reference sequence). The CDR3 runs 13 residues.